This T cell receptor (beta chain) was sequenced during a study of blood T cell repertoires in COVID-19. About the research overall: The United States, Italy and Spain were the sources of the acute and convalescent COVID-19 samples.

How the authors handled the data: Amplifying reference gene primers gave estimates of nucleated cell counts. This table comes from immunoSEQ multiplex PCR, and its TCRdb copy is limited to in-frame clones, with some not included. V and J calls and clone size are given by that table; D and trimming were obtained from the DNA. This table holds 160,000 or so clones, approximately 81% found once. Those who participated ranged in age from roughly 18 to 100 years and resided in around 22 US areas. Participants' reported clinical history set cohort assignment. Material: PBMCs or T cells enriched from blood (not recorded which). The sequence derives from a woman in her forties with acute COVID-19.

The CDR3 loop reads CATTPLGLAVTSGANVLTF. The DNA for the CDR3 is TGTGCCACTACCCCCCTGGGACTAGCGGTTACCTCTGGGGCCAACGTCCTGACTTTC. V usage is TRBV19 and J usage is TRBJ2-6; TRBD2 matches at 11 bases. Trimming at V came to 10 bases and at J to 0 bases, leaving 14 bases not matched to a gene. Per the germline V gene, CDR1 is LNHDA and CDR2 is SQIVND (reference sequence). CDR3 length: 19 residues.